The T cell receptor (beta chain) described here comes from a study of OX40 agonist ivuxolimab in advanced cancers. Study as a whole: Patients treated during dose escalation were battling hepatocellular carcinoma, melanoma, renal cell or head and neck cancer. Study findings and constraints: Both CD4+ and CD8+ T cell populations in blood had undergone clonal expansion by week 6 at 0.1 to 3.0 mg/kg.

The CDR3 totals 16 residues. Per germline, CDR1 SGHDN and CDR2 FVKESK. V was shortened by 4 bases and J by 5 bases, with 15 bases between the two germline ends. Comments on this clone: Its antigen is not identified.

The repertoire was sequenced with immunoSEQ multiplex PCR; TCRdb's copy has only in-frame clones and lacks some. The sample has 75,000 to 90,000 clones, 85% to 90% seen once. The V gene is TRBV14, the J gene TRBJ1-6, with D tentatively TRBD1 (6 bases). This specimen was CD4+ or CD8+ T cells sorted from blood, taken in a trial of the OX40 agonist ivuxolimab. The origin of this receptor is an adult with an advanced solid tumor such as melanoma, head and neck, liver or kidney cancer. The CDR3 nucleotides are TGTGCCAGCAGCCCCGGGGGCTGGACAGATAATTCACCCCTCCACTTT. It specifies CASSPGGWTDNSPLHF.